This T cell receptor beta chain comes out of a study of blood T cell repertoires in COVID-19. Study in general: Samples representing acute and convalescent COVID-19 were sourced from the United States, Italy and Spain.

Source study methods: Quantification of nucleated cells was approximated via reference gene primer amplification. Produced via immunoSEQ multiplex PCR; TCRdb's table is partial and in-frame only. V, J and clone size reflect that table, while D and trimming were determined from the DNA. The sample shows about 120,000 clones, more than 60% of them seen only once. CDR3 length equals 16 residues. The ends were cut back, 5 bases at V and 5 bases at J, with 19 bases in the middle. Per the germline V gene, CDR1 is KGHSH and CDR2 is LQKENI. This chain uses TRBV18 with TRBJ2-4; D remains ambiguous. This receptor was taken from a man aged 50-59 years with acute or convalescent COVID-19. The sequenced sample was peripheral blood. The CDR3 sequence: CASSSDLVIGENIQYF. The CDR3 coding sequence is TGTGCCAGCTCATCCGACTTAGTTATCGGTGAAAACATTCAGTACTTC.